The 22 T cell receptor beta chains below all came from one sample that was sequenced in a study of cytomegalovirus exposure and HLA in healthy donors. The PCR had 60 Vbeta and 13 Jbeta primers. Sequencing was performed with immunoSEQ multiplex PCR; in TCRdb, only in-frame clones are kept and a portion is missing. The table has 150,000 or so clones, 75% to 80% seen once. The source material was PBMCs. The origin of the receptors is a man aged 50-59 years in good health and CMV-seropositive.

This rearrangement joins TRBV7-8 to TRBJ1-6; TRBD1 matches at 8 bases. CDR3 length: 16 residues. The V and J ends lost 3 bases and 7 bases, in that order; junction bases with no gene match: 8. CDR1 is SGHVS, CDR2 FQNEAQ, per germline. CDR3 coding DNA: TGTGCCAGCAGCTTTAATACCCAGGGGGCGAATTCACCCCTCCACTTT. This codes for CASSFNTQGANSPLHF.

This chain joins TRBV6-6 and TRBJ1-5; 10 nucleotides match TRBD1. The CDR3 covers 15 residues. Trimming cost V 5 bases and J 7 bases; bases outside gene matches: 8. The germline V gene has CDR1 MNHNY and CDR2 SVGAGI (reference sequence). The CDR3 coding sequence is TGTGCCAGCAGTCGGGGACAGGGGAGGAACCAGCCCCAGCATTTT. This translates into CASSRGQGRNQPQHF.

The chain links TRBV27 to TRBJ2-7; D is ambiguous. The CDR3 is made up of 13 amino acids. Trimming pared 10 bases from V and 1 base from J, leaving 14 bases between. Germline CDR1 reads MNHEY; CDR2 reads SMNVEV (reference sequence). The CDR3 DNA follows: TGTGCCACTTCCCCCGATAGATCCTACGAGCAGTACTTC. Translating it yields CATSPDRSYEQYF.

In nucleotides, the CDR3 is TGTGCCAGCAGCTTGGGGACAGGGGGCCACGAGCAGTACGTC. Its translation is CASSLGTGGHEQYV. The rearrangement links TRBV5-6 to TRBJ2-7; 11 nucleotides match TRBD1. CDR1 is SGHDT and CDR2 is YYEEEE in the germline V gene. J lost 5 bases, V lost 0 bases, and 1 base had no gene match. The CDR3 runs 14 residues.

The CDR3 is CASTRSGGQGSYEQYF. The CDR3 DNA is TGTGCCAGTACGCGGTCGGGGGGACAGGGATCCTACGAGCAGTACTTC. The chain carries TRBV19 and TRBJ2-7; TRBD1 matches 9 bases. In germline, CDR1 is LNHDA, CDR2 SQIVND (reference sequence). The V gene end was trimmed by 7 bases and the J gene end by 1 base; junction bases not matched to a gene: 11. CDR3 size: 16 residues.

This chain joins TRBV2 and TRBJ2-1; D is possibly TRBD1 (6 bases). The V end lost 3 bases, the J end lost 6 bases, and 12 bases lay between the germline ends. The CDR3 length is 14 residues. The germline V gene has CDR1 SNHLY and CDR2 FYNNEI. In nucleotides, the CDR3 is TGTGCCAGCAGTGAGGAGCAGGGGATCAATGAGCAGTTCTTC. It specifies CASSEEQGINEQFF.

V usage is TRBV19 and J usage is TRBJ2-7, with a tentative D call TRBD2 (7 bases). CDR1 is LNHDA, CDR2 SQIVND, per germline (reference sequence). This CDR3 comprises 15 residues. V was trimmed by 3 bases and J by 3 bases, leaving 15 bases between them. The CDR3 bases are TGTGCCAGTAGTATCGGTTACGGGGGGCTCTACGAGCAGTACTTC. Its protein product is CASSIGYGGLYEQYF.

The V call is TRBV6-6, the J call TRBJ2-7, with a weak D call TRBD1 (6 bases). The CDR3 totals 13 residues. The germline V gene encodes CDR1 MNHNY and CDR2 SVGAGI (reference sequence). The germline V and J ends were trimmed by 2 bases and 7 bases, with 12 bases remaining between them. The CDR3 sequence is CASSYLQGKEQYF. The CDR3 DNA follows: TGTGCCAGCAGTTACCTACAGGGAAAAGAGCAGTACTTC.

The chain joins TRBV5-1 to TRBJ1-5; TRBD1 matches at 8 bases. The germline CDR1 and CDR2 sequences are SGHRS and YFSETQ. CDR3 length: 15 residues. Trimming took 1 base from V and 2 from J; bases not matched to a gene: 2. CDR3 bases: TGCGCCAGCAGCTTGACAGGGGGAGGCAATCAGCCCCAGCATTTT. It specifies CASSLTGGGNQPQHF. The variable domain in full, completed from reference TRBV5-1 and TRBJ1-5, reads KAGVTQTPRYLIKTRGQQVTLSCSPISGHRSVSWYQQTPGQGLQFLFEYFSETQRNKGNFPGRFSGRQFSNSRSEMNVSTLELGDSALYLCASSLTGGGNQPQHFGDGTRLSIL.

The chain employs TRBV27 and TRBJ2-5; 13 bases match TRBD2. The J call is uncertain, as TRBJ2-7 better fits the DNA end. Germline V gives CDR1 MNHEY, CDR2 SMNVEV (reference sequence). The CDR3 has 18 amino acids. CDR3 nucleotide sequence: TGTGCCAGCAGTTCCCCAAGACTAGCGGGGGGTCGCTCCTACGAGCAGTACTTC. This encodes CASSSPRLAGGRSYEQYF.

The J gene is TRBJ2-1, the V gene TRBV6-5; TRBD2 matches at 15 bases. The CDR3 is 15 amino acids. With 6 bases clipped from V and 5 bases from J, the junction kept 2 bases outside the gene matches. The germline V gene has CDR1 MNHEY and CDR2 SVGAGI. CDR3 sequence: CASRWTSGGDNEQFF. The CDR3 nucleotides are TGTGCCAGCAGGTGGACTAGCGGGGGGGACAATGAGCAGTTCTTC.

CDR3 region: CASTMRGDTGELFF. The CDR3 nucleotides read TGTGCCAGCACTATGCGGGGGGACACCGGGGAGCTGTTTTTT. The chain links TRBV6-5 to TRBJ2-2; 8 bases fit TRBD2. Germline lookup yields CDR1 MNHEY and CDR2 SVGAGI. The junction had 4 bases not matched to a gene; V was cut back by 7 bases and J by 3 bases. CDR3 length equals 14 residues.

The chain uses TRBV6-6 and TRBJ1-1; perhaps TRBD1 as D (6 bases). The germline CDR1 and CDR2 sequences are MNHNY and SVGAGI (reference sequence). The ends were cut back, 0 bases at V and 4 bases at J, with 6 bases in the middle. The CDR3 totals 13 residues. The CDR3 DNA reads TGTGCCAGCAGTTACTCAGGGGGCACTGAAGCTTTCTTT. The encoded protein is CASSYSGGTEAFF.

This clone was recorded a few times. The rearrangement joins TRBV25-1 to TRBJ2-2, with D perhaps TRBD2 (7 bases). V was clipped by 1 base and J by 4 bases, with 10 bases between them. The CDR3 is 15 residues long. Per germline, CDR1 MGHDK and CDR2 SYGVNS. The CDR3, as DNA: TGTGCCAGCAGTGAATGGGGGGGGCGCACCGGGGAGCTGTTTTTT. It is translated as CASSEWGGRTGELFF.

The CDR3 region is CASSSYTDTQYF. For the CDR3, the DNA is TGTGCCAGCAGCTCGTACACAGATACGCAGTATTTT. The chain employs TRBV7-2 and TRBJ2-3; unclear D gene. V was trimmed by 4 bases and J by 2 bases, leaving 4 bases between them. This CDR3 is built from 12 residues. Germline-derived CDR1 and CDR2 are SGHTA and FQGNSA.

The gene calls are TRBV27 and TRBJ1-5; D ambiguous. V was shortened by 6 bases and J by 3 bases, with 12 bases between the two germline ends. The CDR3 is 14 residues long. Looked up from germline, CDR1 is MNHEY and CDR2 is SMNVEV (reference sequence). The CDR3 bases are TGTGCCAGCAGCCCTGACACCTTCAATCAGCCCCAGCATTTT. Protein: CASSPDTFNQPQHF.

In this sample, this clone turned up once. V gene TRBV9 combines with J gene TRBJ2-1; 8 nucleotides line up with TRBD2. Germline V gives CDR1 SGDLS, CDR2 YYNGEE. CDR3 length: 16 residues. V trimming: 2 bases; J trimming: 2 bases; junction bases outside the gene matches: 6. As DNA, the CDR3 is TGTGCCAGCAGCGTCCCCAGCGGGGGACCCTACAATGAGCAGTTCTTC. Protein sequence: CASSVPSGGPYNEQFF.

The chain joins TRBV19 to TRBJ1-5; D is unresolved. CDR3 length: 15 residues. Trimming removed 9 bases at V and 6 bases at J, with 21 bases between. Germline CDR1 and CDR2: LNHDA and SQIVND (reference sequence). The CDR3 reads CASRSVSGLSQPQHF. CDR3 nucleotide sequence: TGTGCCAGCCGATCCGTGTCTGGGCTAAGTCAGCCCCAGCATTTT.

V and J are TRBV6-5 and TRBJ1-2; D remains unclear. Per the germline V gene, CDR1 is MNHEY and CDR2 is SVGAGI. The length of the CDR3 is 13 residues. V lost 5 bases to trimming and J lost 5 bases, with 12 bases between them. CDR3 coding DNA: TGTGCCAGCAGTGTTGAGGCGTCTTATGGCTACACCTTC. This gives the protein CASSVEASYGYTF.

The chain has TRBV7-9 and TRBJ1-1; a weak D match, TRBD1 (5 bases). Germline V CDR1 and CDR2: SEHNR, FQNEAQ (reference sequence). Trimming shortened V by 6 bases and J by 0 bases, and 8 bases separated the two germline ends. The CDR3 is 13 residues long. The CDR3, as DNA: TGTGCCAGCAGTCGACAGTTGAACACTGAAGCTTTCTTT. This sequence encodes CASSRQLNTEAFF.

V gene TRBV19 combines with J gene TRBJ2-2, with 8 positions matching TRBD1. After removal of 3 bases from V and 5 bases from J, the junction contained 5 bases not matched to a gene. The CDR3 totals 15 residues. Germline V gene lookup returns CDR1 LNHDA and CDR2 SQIVND (reference sequence). The CDR3 loop is CASSMPGGDTGELFF. The DNA of the CDR3 is TGTGCCAGTAGTATGCCAGGGGGCGATACCGGGGAGCTGTTTTTT.

This clone was recorded once. This rearrangement joins TRBV27 to TRBJ2-2, with 8 bases lining up with TRBD2. V was clipped by 3 bases and J by 4 bases; unmatched bases: 4. The CDR3 spans 15 residues. The germline V gene has CDR1 MNHEY and CDR2 SMNVEV (reference sequence). The CDR3 region has the DNA TGTGCCAGCAGTTTTAGCGGGGCGAGCACCGGGGAGCTGTTTTTT. It specifies CASSFSGASTGELFF.